A single sample is the source of the 22 T cell receptor beta chains below, sequenced in a study of control samples from healthy donors and cancer patients. The assay was immunoSEQ multiplex PCR, and TCRdb's table has in-frame clones only and misses some. The sample lists some 130,000 clones, approximately 92% occurring once. The specimen was blood. The receptors originated from a woman in her 50s in good health.

The chain employs TRBV30 and TRBJ2-4, with D possibly TRBD2 on 6 matching bases. From germline, CDR1 is GTSNPN and CDR2 SVGIG (reference sequence). Trimming left V 8 bases short and J 7 bases short, with 18 bases between. The CDR3 length is 13 residues. The CDR3 nucleotides read TGTGCCGGAAATGGGGTAGGAGGGAACATTCAGTACTTC. Translation gives CAGNGVGGNIQYF. Full variable domain (missing parts from reference TRBV30 and TRBJ2-4): SQTIHQWPATLVQPVGSPLSLECTVEGTSNPNLYWYRQAAGRGLQLLFYSVGIGQISSEVPQNLSASRPQDRQFILSSKKLLLSDSGFYLCAGNGVGGNIQYFGAGTRLSVL.

The chain recombines TRBV19 with TRBJ1-2; 9 bases fit TRBD1. V was clipped by 3 bases and J by 7 bases; unmatched bases: 3. The CDR3 is made up of 13 amino acids. The germline V gene encodes CDR1 LNHDA and CDR2 SQIVND (reference sequence). The CDR3 sequence is CASSIGTGIGYTF. The CDR3 nucleotides are TGTGCCAGTAGTATCGGGACAGGGATTGGCTACACCTTC.

This chain links TRBV7-9 with TRBJ1-2; no clear D gene. The CDR3 extends over 16 amino acids. The V gene lost 1 base and the J gene lost 2 bases, with 14 bases spanning the gap. The germline V gene has CDR1 SEHNR and CDR2 FQNEAQ (reference sequence). The CDR3 DNA sequence: TGTGCCAGCAGCTTAGGAGGGAGAGTCGAAAACTATGGCTACACCTTC. The encoded protein is CASSLGGRVENYGYTF.

A single count supports this clone. This chain links TRBV5-6 with TRBJ2-7; D is ambiguous. Germline CDR1 and CDR2: SGHDT and YYEEEE. V lost 0 bases and J lost 4, with 11 bases in between. This CDR3 is 14 amino acids long. The CDR3 DNA sequence: TGTGCCAGCAGCTTGGGTACAGCTTTGTACGAGCAGTACTTC. Its protein is CASSLGTALYEQYF.

The table lists this clone with a count of one. The rearrangement joins TRBV7-8 to TRBJ1-2; TRBD1 matches at 8 bases. With V trimmed by 1 base and J by 1 base, 5 bases remained unmatched. The CDR3 is 16 amino acids. The germline V gene has CDR1 SGHVS and CDR2 FQNEAQ. CDR3 sequence: CASSLDSGQGNYGYTF. In DNA form, the CDR3 reads TGTGCCAGCAGCTTAGATTCCGGACAGGGTAACTATGGCTACACCTTC.

The chain combines TRBV18 with TRBJ1-1; 7 bases match TRBD1. Germline assignment: CDR1 KGHSH and CDR2 LQKENI. This CDR3 spans 13 amino acids. V lost 3 bases, J lost 4 bases, and 2 bases stayed unmatched. The CDR3 coding sequence is TGTGCCAGCTCACCCACAGGGGTCACTGAAGCTTTCTTT. It codes for CASSPTGVTEAFF. The full variable domain, in which reference TRBV18 and TRBJ1-1 provide the parts outside the CDR3, is NAGVMQNPRHLVRRRGQEARLRCSPMKGHSHVYWYRQLPEEGLKFMVYLQKENIIDESGMPKERFSAEFPKEGPSILRIQQVVRGDSAAYFCASSPTGVTEAFFGQGTRLTVV.

The rearrangement links TRBV19 to TRBJ1-1; TRBD1 is a possible D gene (5 bases). The V gene's germline CDR1 is LNHDA and CDR2 SQIVND (reference sequence). CDR3 length equals 13 residues. Trimming removed 3 bases from V and 8 bases from J, with 13 bases in between. CDR3 DNA: TGTGCCAGTAGTATGCGTGGGGACCGAGAAGCTTTCTTT. This codes for CASSMRGDREAFF.

CDR3 DNA sequence: TGTGCCAGCAGCTTCAGTATACAGCAGTTCTTC. This sequence encodes CASSFSIQQFF. The V gene is TRBV11-2, the J gene TRBJ2-1; D ambiguous. Trimming took 3 bases from V and 11 from J, leaving 8 bases between them. Per germline, CDR1 SGHAT and CDR2 FQNNGV. The CDR3 is made up of 11 amino acids.

The V gene is TRBV4-1, the J gene TRBJ1-2, with 9 bases identical to TRBD1. Germline loops: CDR1 MGHRA, CDR2 YSYEKL. The CDR3 contains 15 residues. V trimming: 2 bases; J trimming: 5 bases; junction bases outside the gene matches: 6. CDR3: CASSQQQGAGYGYTF. DNA for the CDR3: TGCGCCAGCAGCCAACAACAGGGGGCAGGGTATGGCTACACCTTC.

V usage is TRBV12-3 or TRBV12-4 and J usage is TRBJ1-1; no reliable D call. Trimming removed 4 bases from V and 4 bases from J, with 10 bases in between. The CDR3 has 13 residues. DNA for the CDR3: TGTGCCAGCAGTTCGCCGACGCTCACTGAAGCTTTCTTT. It specifies CASSSPTLTEAFF.

This chain uses TRBV10-3 with TRBJ1-5, with a tentative D call TRBD1 (6 bases). This CDR3 has 16 residues. Trimming took 8 bases from V and 1 from J, leaving 18 bases between them. Germline V CDR1 and CDR2: ENHRY, SYGVKD. The CDR3 is CAIAPDGGTSNQPQHF. CDR3 sequence (DNA): TGTGCCATCGCTCCAGACGGAGGGACAAGCAATCAGCCCCAGCATTTT.

V is TRBV7-9 and J is TRBJ2-7; TRBD1 might be the D (6 bases). Germline V lookup: CDR1 SEHNR, CDR2 FQNEAQ (reference sequence). Trimming cost V 5 bases and J 5 bases, with 16 bases left between them. The CDR3 runs 14 residues. CDR3 DNA sequence: TGTGCCAGCAGCCGTGCTGAGGGGGACAACGAGCAGTACTTC. Its protein product is CASSRAEGDNEQYF. The entire variable domain, with the rest obtained from reference TRBV7-9 and TRBJ2-7, is as follows: DTGVSQNPRHKITKRGQNVTFRCDPISEHNRLYWYRQTLGQGPEFLTYFQNEAQLEKSRLLSDRFSAERPKGSFSTLEIQRTEQGDSAMYLCASSRAEGDNEQYFGPGTRLTVT.

In the case of this clone: Additional DNA sequences in this sample encode the identical CDR3. This chain joins TRBV12-3 or TRBV12-4 and TRBJ2-7; no clear D gene. V lost 1 base to trimming and J lost 6 bases, with 7 bases between them. The length of the CDR3 is 12 residues. CDR3 nucleotides: TGTGCCAGCAGTTTAGGGGGTAGCGAGCAGTACTTC. Translated: CASSLGGSEQYF.

V usage is TRBV30 and J usage is TRBJ1-6, with 8 bases lining up with TRBD1. With V trimmed by 2 bases and J by 7 bases, 10 bases remained unmatched. This CDR3 is built from 16 residues. The germline V gene encodes CDR1 GTSNPN and CDR2 SVGIG (reference sequence). The CDR3, as DNA: TGTGCCTGGAGTAAAACCCGGACAGGGACAAATTCACCCCTCCACTTT. Translating it yields CAWSKTRTGTNSPLHF. The full variable domain, with the rest looked up from reference TRBV30 and TRBJ1-6, is SQTIHQWPATLVQPVGSPLSLECTVEGTSNPNLYWYRQAAGRGLQLLFYSVGIGQISSEVPQNLSASRPQDRQFILSSKKLLLSDSGFYLCAWSKTRTGTNSPLHFGNGTRLTVT.

The V and J genes are TRBV3-1 (or the pseudogene TRBV3-2) and TRBJ2-5; D gene unclear. The CDR3 extends over 11 amino acids. V lost 4 bases and J lost 7, with 7 bases in between. Germline-derived CDR1 and CDR2 are LGHDT and YNNKEL (reference sequence). The CDR3: CASSPGGTQYF. The CDR3 DNA reads TGTGCCAGCAGCCCCGGCGGGACCCAGTACTTC.

This rearrangement joins TRBV5-1 to TRBJ2-3, with a tentative D call TRBD1 (5 bases). The V gene's germline CDR1 is SGHRS and CDR2 YFSETQ. Trimming removed 0 bases from V and 2 bases from J, with 7 bases in between. The CDR3 consists of 14 residues. The CDR3 nucleotides are TGCGCCAGCAGCTTGGGACAGAACACAGATACGCAGTATTTT. It translates to CASSLGQNTDTQYF.

The chain links TRBV5-6 to TRBJ1-1; no firm D call. Trimming cost V 0 bases and J 5 bases, with 17 bases left between them. Germline assignment: CDR1 SGHDT and CDR2 YYEEEE. This CDR3 is built from 16 residues. The CDR3, as DNA: TGTGCCAGCAGCTTGGCGTCAGCTATACTGATTACTGAAGCTTTCTTT. Translated, it gives CASSLASAILITEAFF. Full variable domain (missing parts from reference TRBV5-6 and TRBJ1-1): DAGVTQSPTHLIKTRGQQVTLRCSPKSGHDTVSWYQQALGQGPQFIFQYYEEEERQRGNFPDRFSGHQFPNYSSELNVNALLLGDSALYLCASSLASAILITEAFFGQGTRLTVV.

This clone was found a few times. The chain employs TRBV7-8 and TRBJ2-2, with TRBD1 as a possible D gene (6 bases). CDR3 length: 14 amino acids. The V end lost 7 bases, the J end lost 5 bases, and 14 bases lay between the germline ends. Germline CDR1 SGHVS, CDR2 FQNEAQ. Here the CDR3 reads CASISPGDTGELFF. The CDR3 nucleotides read TGTGCCAGCATCTCGCCAGGGGATACCGGGGAGCTGTTTTTT.

This clone was picked up one time. The chain joins TRBV5-5 to TRBJ2-1, with 9 positions matching TRBD1. Germline lookup yields CDR1 SGHKS and CDR2 YYEKEE (reference sequence). Losses at the gene ends were 3 bases for V and 5 bases for J; bases not matched to a gene: 3. CDR3 length: 14 residues. In nucleotides, the CDR3 is TGTGCCAGCAGCTACGGGACAGGGAACAATGAGCAGTTCTTC. Protein: CASSYGTGNNEQFF. The full variable domain, in which reference TRBV5-5 and TRBJ2-1 provide the parts outside the CDR3, is DAGVTQSPTHLIKTRGQQVTLRCSPISGHKSVSWYQQVLGQGPQFIFQYYEKEERGRGNFPDRFSARQFPNYSSELNVNALLLGDSALYLCASSYGTGNNEQFFGPGTRLTVL.

The genes are TRBV5-8 and TRBJ2-5, with D possibly being TRBD1 (6 bases). Germline lookup yields CDR1 SGHTS and CDR2 YDEGEE. The CDR3 spans 16 residues. The V end lost 2 bases, the J end lost 1 base, and 15 bases lay between the germline ends. In DNA form, the CDR3 reads TGTGCCAGCAGCTTCACACAGGGATTAGGCCAAGAGACCCAGTACTTC. This sequence encodes CASSFTQGLGQETQYF.

The chain has TRBV6-5 and TRBJ1-1; a weak D match, TRBD1 (5 bases). There are 13 residues in the CDR3. The V end lost 6 bases, the J end lost 2 bases, and 10 bases lay between the germline ends. From germline, CDR1 is MNHEY and CDR2 SVGAGI. CDR3 region: CASSGTLNTEAFF. As DNA, the CDR3 is TGTGCCAGCAGCGGGACGCTTAACACTGAAGCTTTCTTT.

This sequence joins TRBV7-9 and TRBJ1-4, with D hard to call. The V end was cut by 8 bases, the J end by 1 base, with 8 bases between. Germline assignment: CDR1 SEHNR and CDR2 FQNEAQ (reference sequence). CDR3 length equals 13 residues. DNA for the CDR3: TGTGCCAGCGAGAGGATAACTAATGAAAAACTGTTTTTT. It codes for CASERITNEKLFF.